Described below is a single TCR beta chain sequence and its context. As yet, its antigen is unknown. TCRdb re-called the 5' RACE reads and catalogs CDR3 proteins one per entry, DNA excluded. This sample lists about 350,000 distinct CDR3 sequences; its ten largest clones have approximately 2%. The CDR3 is 14 residues long. The germline V gene has CDR1 DFQATT and CDR2 SNEGSKA (reference sequence). The entry originates in a study of monozygotic twins with inflammatory bowel disease. Overall study results and limits: Versus healthy twins, IBD patients showed fewer clonotypes shared with others, especially with disease activity. Discordant twins showed the same repertoire similarity as concordant twins, possibly from limited power.

The receptor was isolated from a human donor with ulcerative colitis or Crohn's disease, or a healthy co-twin of an affected twin (not recorded which). The gene calls are TRBV20-1 and TRBJ2-7; absent DNA, TCRdb's TRBD1 call cannot be checked. Sequencing input: blood. The CDR3 sequence is CSAGRTGWSEEQYF.